The 28 T cell receptor beta chains listed next were all sequenced from one sample in a study of CXCR3-negative and CXCR3-positive naive CD8 T cells. Regarding the study as a whole: More hydrophobic TRB CDR3s occurred in CXCR3-positive than in CXCR3-negative naive cells.

These receptors' antigens are unknown. UMI-labeled 5' RACE TRB cDNA libraries were prepared from the cells. From its re-call of the 5' RACE reads, TCRdb lists each CDR3 protein once, without DNA. Its listing shows fewer than 6,500 distinct CDR3 sequences. Material: naive CXCR3+ CD8+ T cells from blood. Indicated subset: CD45RO-CCR7+CD27+CD95- naive CD8+ T cells expressing CXCR3 (TNR3+). The receptors shown here come from a human donor in good health. Some clones in this sample may be carry-over from other donors' samples.

This clonotype shows up as medium-sized by frequency. The chain combines TRBV6-5 with TRBJ1-2; there is no DNA to check the TCRdb D call of TRBD1. Germline CDR1 reads MNHEY; CDR2 reads SVGAGI. The CDR3 spans 15 residues. The CDR3 sequence is CASSYSRTTGYGYTF.

The chain combines TRBV29-1 with TRBJ2-2; TCRdb proposes TRBD2, but this gene call is untestable without DNA. This CDR3 has 13 residues. Germline CDR1 and CDR2: SQVTM and ANQGSEA. CDR3 sequence reads: CSVNSQMSGELFF.

This sequence joins TRBV29-1 and TRBJ1-1; TCRdb's D call of TRBD1 is untestable without DNA. The CDR3 runs to 15 residues. Germline assignment: CDR1 SQVTM and CDR2 ANQGSEA. The CDR3 sequence is CSVPSLRGPHSEAFF.

The chain uses TRBV2 and TRBJ1-2. The germline gives CDR1 SNHLY, CDR2 FYNNEI. The CDR3 has 14 amino acids. The chain's CDR3 is CASSDRGGVYGYTF.

The chain couples TRBV9 to TRBJ2-1; TCRdb reports TRBD1, a call that lacks DNA to check it against. The V gene's germline CDR1 is SGDLS and CDR2 YYNGEE. The CDR3 is 15 residues long. CDR3 amino acids: CASSVSTGGNNEQFF. Complete variable domain (other parts from reference TRBV9 and TRBJ2-1): DSGVTQTPKHLITATGQRVTLRCSPRSGDLSVYWYQQSLDQGLQFLIQYYNGEERAKGNILERFSAQQFPDLHSELNLSSLELGDSALYFCASSVSTGGNNEQFFGPGTRLTVL.

V is TRBV5-1 and J is TRBJ1-1. Per germline, CDR1 SGHRS and CDR2 YFSETQ. CDR3 length: 15 amino acids. The CDR3: CASSFRLDKNTEAFF.

V and J are TRBV2 and TRBJ2-7; TCRdb selects TRBD2, and the lack of DNA leaves this call unchecked. This CDR3 has 14 amino acids. The germline CDR1 and CDR2 sequences are SNHLY and FYNNEI. CDR3: CASSGGEEIYEQYF.

This clonotype ranks as medium-sized in terms of frequency. The chain has TRBV28 and TRBJ2-7. Germline CDR1 is MDHEN and CDR2 is SYDVKM. The CDR3 sequence is 13 residues long. CDR3: CAIRAGSSYEQYF.

Judged by frequency, this clonotype is medium-sized. The gene calls are TRBV7-8 and TRBJ2-3; absent DNA, TCRdb's TRBD1 call cannot be checked. Per the germline V gene, CDR1 is SGHVS and CDR2 is FQNEAQ. CDR3 length: 16 residues. The CDR3 reads CASSLIGDRLTDTQYF. The complete variable domain, with remaining parts taken from reference TRBV7-8 and TRBJ2-3, reads GAGVSQSPRYKVAKRGQDVALRCDPISGHVSLFWYQQALGQGPEFLTYFQNEAQLDKSGLPSDRFFAERPEGSVSTLKIQRTQQEDSAVYLCASSLIGDRLTDTQYFGPGTRLTVL.

This clonotype registers medium-sized (0.01 to 0.1%) by frequency. V is TRBV7-2 and J is TRBJ2-7; TCRdb outputs TRBD1, but without DNA this stays unchecked. The CDR3 length is 13 residues. The V gene's germline CDR1 is SGHTA and CDR2 FQGNSA. The CDR3 protein is CASSLGQYYEQYF. The full variable domain, rest sourced from reference TRBV7-2 and TRBJ2-7, is GAGVSQSPSNKVTEKGKDVELRCDPISGHTALYWYRQSLGQGLEFLIYFQGNSAPDKSGLPSDRFSAERTGGSVSTLTIQRTQQEDSAVYLCASSLGQYYEQYFGPGTRLTVT.

This clonotype counts as medium-sized by frequency. This rearrangement joins TRBV27 to TRBJ2-3; with no DNA, the TCRdb D assignment of TRBD2 cannot be verified. Per germline, CDR1 MNHEY and CDR2 SMNVEV (reference sequence). This CDR3 comprises 16 residues. The CDR3 protein is CASSLTRLGFTDTQYF.

This CDR3 is CASSPWTSDYETQYF. J is TRBJ2-5 and V is TRBV5-1; TCRdb calls TRBD2, which cannot be checked without DNA. The CDR3 contains 15 residues. The germline V gene has CDR1 SGHRS and CDR2 YFSETQ.

The chain employs TRBV28 and TRBJ1-3. The CDR3 consists of 11 residues. Per germline, CDR1 MDHEN and CDR2 SYDVKM. CDR3 residues: CASSFGNTIYF.

According to its frequency, this clonotype is medium-sized. The genes are TRBV6-5 and TRBJ1-1. Germline values: CDR1 MNHEY, CDR2 SVGAGI. This CDR3 is 14 amino acids long. CDR3: CASSYSEKNTEAFF.

The chain uses TRBV5-1 and TRBJ2-1; TCRdb returns TRBD1, unconfirmable since there is no DNA. Germline V gene data show CDR1 as SGHRS and CDR2 as YFSETQ. The CDR3 length is 14 residues. The CDR3: CASSLATGDHEQFF.

V is TRBV29-1 and J is TRBJ1-2; the D call from TCRdb, TRBD1, cannot be confirmed without DNA. This CDR3 comprises 12 residues. The V gene's germline CDR1 is SQVTM and CDR2 ANQGSEA. CDR3 protein: CSVVSGYYGYTF.

The chain uses TRBV19 and TRBJ2-3. The CDR3 totals 13 residues. Germline values: CDR1 LNHDA, CDR2 SQIVND (reference sequence). CDR3 sequence reads: CASSIRIGDTQYF.

This clonotype is identified as medium-sized from frequency. J is TRBJ2-2 and V is TRBV29-1; the TCRdb D gene call, TRBD1, has no DNA to confirm it. CDR1 SQVTM and CDR2 ANQGSEA come from the germline V gene. This CDR3 has 14 amino acids. CDR3: CSARTGLDTGELFF.

J is TRBJ2-7 and V is TRBV29-1; TCRdb's D call of TRBD1 is untestable without DNA. Germline V gives CDR1 SQVTM, CDR2 ANQGSEA. The CDR3 sequence is 15 residues long. CDR3 sequence: CSVEDWGTGPYEQYF.

This clonotype counts as medium-sized by frequency. V gene TRBV5-1 combines with J gene TRBJ2-7; with no DNA, the TCRdb D assignment of TRBD1 cannot be verified. Germline lookup yields CDR1 SGHRS and CDR2 YFSETQ. This CDR3 has 16 residues. The CDR3 sequence is CASSLAYRSSSYEQYF.

The rearrangement links TRBV10-3 to TRBJ2-7. The CDR3 covers 12 residues. Germline V gene sequence: CDR1 ENHRY, CDR2 SYGVKD. Here the CDR3 reads CAISEGFYEQYF.

The chain joins TRBV11-2 to TRBJ1-1. CDR3 size: 16 residues. Germline V gene sequence: CDR1 SGHAT, CDR2 FQNNGV. The CDR3 is CASSLVLAGPNTEAFF.

This chain joins TRBV7-6 and TRBJ1-4. Germline V CDR1 and CDR2: SGHVS, FNYEAQ. This CDR3 has 17 residues. CDR3 sequence reads: CASSLEPRGTTNEKLFF.

The rearrangement links TRBV29-1 to TRBJ2-7; TCRdb designates TRBD1, a call that cannot be tested without DNA. The CDR3 contains 13 residues. Looked up from germline, CDR1 is SQVTM and CDR2 is ANQGSEA. CDR3: CSVPVDGSYEQYF.

This clonotype shows up as medium-sized by frequency. V is TRBV25-1 and J is TRBJ1-2; TCRdb returns TRBD1, unconfirmable since there is no DNA. This CDR3 spans 14 amino acids. The V gene's germline CDR1 is MGHDK and CDR2 SYGVNS. The CDR3 loop reads CASSLGTGAYGYTF.

This chain connects TRBV29-1 to TRBJ1-2; TCRdb calls TRBD1, which cannot be checked without DNA. Germline-derived CDR1 and CDR2 are SQVTM and ANQGSEA. CDR3 length equals 13 residues. The CDR3 region is CSVDLQGSYGYTF.

By frequency, this clonotype is medium-sized. This chain joins TRBV29-1 and TRBJ2-7; the D call from TCRdb, TRBD1, cannot be confirmed without DNA. The CDR3 sequence is 12 residues long. Germline values: CDR1 SQVTM, CDR2 ANQGSEA. The CDR3 is CSVVQGPYEQYF.

The chain carries TRBV7-9 and TRBJ2-6. This CDR3 is built from 14 residues. The germline CDR1 and CDR2 sequences are SEHNR and FQNEAQ (reference sequence). This CDR3 is CASSLVTGANVLTF. Combining the CDR3 with reference TRBV7-9 and TRBJ2-6 gives the whole variable domain DTGVSQNPRHKITKRGQNVTFRCDPISEHNRLYWYRQTLGQGPEFLTYFQNEAQLEKSRLLSDRFSAERPKGSFSTLEIQRTEQGDSAMYLCASSLVTGANVLTFGAGSRLTVL.